Following are 26 T cell receptor beta chains from one sample sequenced in a study of T-cell reconstitution after alpha-beta-depleted transplantation in children. The TCRbeta library was prepared with unique molecular identifiers. One entry per CDR3 protein, called by TCRdb with MiXCR from the PCR reads. The sample records 200,000 to 300,000 distinct CDR3 sequences, approximately 12% being singletons. The specimen comprised PBMCs from the stem cell graft donor, sampled from the stem cell graft. These receptors originate from a human donor who donated a stem cell graft to a child with acute lymphoblastic leukemia.

Many counts were recorded for this clonotype. This chain uses TRBV29-1 with TRBJ2-7; the match to TRBD2 covers 8 bases. The CDR3 runs to 14 residues. V was clipped by 0 bases and J by 6 bases; unmatched bases: 7. Germline V CDR1 and CDR2: SQVTM, ANQGSEA. CDR3 coding DNA: TGCAGCGTTGAAGATCATCGGGGGGGCCGCGAGCAGTACTTC. This sequence encodes CSVEDHRGGREQYF.

The sample holds many counts of this clonotype. This sequence joins TRBV5-1 and TRBJ1-5, with D unresolved. Germline lookup yields CDR1 SGHRS and CDR2 YFSETQ. The CDR3 has 16 amino acids. V was cut by 4 bases and J by 7 bases, with 21 bases left in between. CDR3: CASSLSPRDREQPQHF. The CDR3 DNA is TGCGCCAGCAGCCTCTCCCCTAGGGATCGGGAACAGCCCCAGCATTTT. The full variable domain, in which reference TRBV5-1 and TRBJ1-5 provide the parts outside the CDR3, is KAGVTQTPRYLIKTRGQQVTLSCSPISGHRSVSWYQQTPGQGLQFLFEYFSETQRNKGNFPGRFSGRQFSNSRSEMNVSTLELGDSALYLCASSLSPRDREQPQHFGDGTRLSIL.

This clonotype was observed a few times. The J gene is TRBJ2-7, the V gene TRBV6-5; TRBD1 agrees at 7 bases. With 4 bases clipped from V and 2 bases from J, the junction kept 11 bases outside the gene matches. The CDR3 contains 16 residues. Germline CDR1 is MNHEY and CDR2 is SVGAGI. The CDR3 sequence is CASSSTRGQSTYEQYF. For the CDR3, the DNA is TGTGCCAGCAGTTCCACCCGGGGACAGAGTACCTACGAGCAGTACTTC.

This chain uses TRBV28 with TRBJ2-5, with 9 bases that match TRBD1. Germline CDR1 and CDR2: MDHEN and SYDVKM. The CDR3 is made up of 15 amino acids. J gave up 5 bases and V 2 bases, and 6 bases lay outside the gene matches. CDR3: CASSLTGGLRETQYF. The CDR3 region has the DNA TGTGCCAGCAGTTTAACAGGGGGCTTACGGGAGACCCAGTACTTC. Complete variable domain (other parts from reference TRBV28 and TRBJ2-5): DVKVTQSSRYLVKRTGEKVFLECVQDMDHENMFWYRQDPGLGLRLIYFSYDVKMKEKGDIPEGYSVSREKKERFSLILESASTNQTSMYLCASSLTGGLRETQYFGPGTRLLVL.

This clonotype came up many times. The chain employs TRBV5-5 and TRBJ1-2, with TRBD1 matching over 9 bases. The V segment lost 0 bases and the J segment 2 bases; nucleotides outside the gene matches: 2. CDR3 size: 15 residues. CDR1 is SGHKS, CDR2 YYEKEE, per germline (reference sequence). The CDR3 sequence: CASSLGGQGNYGYTF. Written as DNA, the CDR3 is TGTGCCAGCAGCTTGGGCGGACAGGGGAACTATGGCTACACCTTC.

This clonotype has ten or more counts. V and J are TRBV7-2 and TRBJ2-1; 7 positions agree with TRBD2. The CDR3 loop spans 14 amino acids. V lost 9 bases to trimming and J lost 9 bases; unmatched junction nucleotides: 14. Germline values: CDR1 SGHTA, CDR2 FQGNSA. The CDR3 DNA sequence: TGTGCCAGTTTGCCCAGCGGGATGGGAGGTGAGCAGTTCTTC. Protein: CASLPSGMGGEQFF.

This clonotype occurred many times. This chain joins TRBV12-3 or TRBV12-4 and TRBJ2-7, with TRBD1 matching 11 bases. The V gene end was trimmed by 5 bases and the J gene end by 6 bases; junction bases not matched to a gene: 6. CDR3 length: 14 residues. The CDR3 bases are TGTGCCAGCAGTCCTCGGACAGGGGGCTTCGAGCAGTACTTC. It is translated as CASSPRTGGFEQYF.

This clonotype was seen ten or more times. The chain combines TRBV4-3 with TRBJ1-4; the D gene is possibly TRBD1 (5 bases). There are 16 residues in the CDR3. V gave up 1 base and J gave up 8 bases, with 17 bases separating them. From germline, CDR1 is LGHNA and CDR2 YSLEER. Written as DNA, the CDR3 is TGCGCCAGCAGCCAAGCGAATAGGCAGGGATGGGAAAAACTGTTTTTT. Translating gives CASSQANRQGWEKLFF.

In this sample, this clonotype turned up a few times. This sequence joins TRBV7-8 and TRBJ1-2, with a tentative D call TRBD1 (6 bases). This CDR3 is built from 14 residues. In germline, CDR1 is SGHVS, CDR2 FQNEAQ. The V end was cut by 3 bases, the J end by 3 bases, with 11 bases between. The CDR3 loop is CASSFPGVDYGYTF. DNA for the CDR3: TGTGCCAGCAGCTTCCCAGGGGTAGACTATGGCTACACCTTC.

As regards this clonotype: Just one base apart from a much larger clone, this may be a read error. The gene calls are TRBV27 and TRBJ1-5; TRBD1 agrees at 7 bases. CDR3 length: 16 residues. CDR1 and CDR2 from the germline V gene are MNHEY and SMNVEV (reference sequence). The J segment lost 3 bases and the V segment lost 3 bases, leaving 8 bases of the junction unmatched. The CDR3 loop is CASSFYVGQYNQPQHF. The DNA for the CDR3 is TGTGCCAGCAGTTTTTATGTGGGACAGTACAATCAGCCCCAGCATTTT.

There are many counts of this clonotype. As DNA, the CDR3 is TGTGCCAGCAGCGTCTCATCCGGGACAGCTGGCTACACCTTC. Translation gives CASSVSSGTAGYTF. The rearrangement joins TRBV9 to TRBJ1-2; 7 nucleotides agree with TRBD1. CDR1 SGDLS and CDR2 YYNGEE come from the germline V gene. Trimming took 2 bases from V and 7 from J; bases not matched to a gene: 8. The CDR3 runs to 14 residues.

This clonotype has ten or more counts. This chain uses TRBV5-6 with TRBJ1-1, with D unresolved. Germline V gives CDR1 SGHDT, CDR2 YYEEEE. The V gene lost 4 bases and the J gene lost 3 bases, with 7 bases spanning the gap. The CDR3 runs 12 residues. The CDR3 nucleotides read TGTGCCAGCAGCCAATCCGACACTGAAGCTTTCTTT. Translating gives CASSQSDTEAFF.

At least ten counts were recorded for this clonotype. V is TRBV20-1 and J is TRBJ2-2; D remains unclear. CDR3 length equals 14 residues. Per the germline V gene, CDR1 is DFQATT and CDR2 is SNEGSKA (reference sequence). Trimming stripped 1 base from V and 2 bases from J, with 8 bases between. The CDR3 reads CSARGDKNTGELFF. The CDR3 DNA follows: TGCAGTGCTAGAGGCGACAAAAACACCGGGGAGCTGTTTTTT.

This clonotype was recorded at least ten times. This chain links TRBV4-3 with TRBJ1-4, with 7 bases identical to TRBD1. Germline loops: CDR1 LGHNA, CDR2 YSLEER. The CDR3 runs 15 residues. V shed 1 base, J shed 6 bases, and the junction held 5 bases outside the gene matches. Here the CDR3 reads CASSQGGGWDEKLFF. CDR3 sequence (DNA): TGCGCCAGCAGCCAAGGAGGGGGCTGGGATGAAAAACTGTTTTTT.

The chain couples TRBV12-3 or TRBV12-4 to TRBJ2-7; 8 nucleotides align to TRBD2. V was pared by 7 bases and J by 6 bases, with 8 bases of the junction left unmatched. The CDR3 sequence is 13 residues long. The CDR3 spells CASTPSGGAEQYF. CDR3 DNA sequence: TGTGCCAGCACCCCCTCGGGAGGGGCCGAGCAGTACTTC.

The rearrangement uses TRBV19 and TRBJ2-7; no firm D call. Germline V gene sequence: CDR1 LNHDA, CDR2 SQIVND (reference sequence). This CDR3 is 14 amino acids long. Between the trimmed V and J ends, which lost 4 bases and 0 bases, there was a span of 10 bases. CDR3: CASSTLVTSYEQYF. The DNA for the CDR3 is TGTGCCAGTAGTACTCTAGTCACCTCCTACGAGCAGTACTTC.

Note on this clonotype: A junction end diverges from the germline sequence, so it may reflect a read error. The chain links TRBV20-1 to TRBJ1-4; 8 nucleotides align to TRBD1. The length of the CDR3 is 19 residues. CDR1 and CDR2 (germline): DFQATT, SNEGSKA (reference sequence). CDR3 sequence (DNA): TGCTGTGCTAGAGATCAGCAGGGGGCGGGCATAGGGACTAATGAAAAACTGTTTTTT. It translates to CCARDQQGAGIGTNEKLFF.

A remark on this clonotype: Given a much more abundant clone one base away, this may be a read error. Likely a read error: the CDR3 ends without its conserved phenylalanine or tryptophan. This chain connects TRBV5-1 to TRBJ1-1, with D uncertain. Trimming pared 0 bases from V and 0 bases from J, leaving 6 bases between. The length of the CDR3 is 14 residues. In germline, CDR1 is SGHRS, CDR2 YFSETQ. The CDR3 loop is CASSLAILNTEAFL. CDR3 coding DNA: TGCGCCAGCAGCTTGGCCATTTTGAACACTGAAGCTTTCTTG.

On this clonotype: One base away lies a much larger clone, so this may be a sequencing read error. The V gene is TRBV15, the J gene TRBJ2-2; 8 positions match TRBD1. There are 16 residues in the CDR3. CDR1 and CDR2 (germline): LNHNV, YYDKDF (reference sequence). CDR3 residues: CASSRGSGGRAGELFF. The CDR3 nucleotides read TGTGCCTCCAGCAGAGGTTCAGGGGGCCGAGCCGGGGAGCTGTTTTTT.

At least ten counts were recorded for this clonotype. The chain has TRBV6-1 and TRBJ2-3, with TRBD2 matching over 11 bases. Germline CDR1 reads MNHNS; CDR2 reads SASEGT. With V trimmed by 10 bases and J by 3 bases, 6 bases remained unmatched. The CDR3 is made up of 14 amino acids. The CDR3 bases are TGTGCCACCTCTAGCGGGAGGCCGACAGATACGCAGTATTTT. Protein product: CATSSGRPTDTQYF.

The sample holds many counts of this clonotype. The chain couples TRBV7-9 to TRBJ2-3; 7 bases agree with TRBD2. The CDR3 has 15 amino acids. Germline assignment: CDR1 SEHNR and CDR2 FQNEAQ (reference sequence). V dropped 7 bases and J dropped 4; count of bases not matched to a gene: 11. The CDR3, as DNA: TGTGCCAGCACCCCGCCCAGGGAGGGTCCAGATACGCAGTATTTT. It codes for CASTPPREGPDTQYF.

This clonotype was detected ten times or more. This rearrangement joins TRBV27 to TRBJ2-1; 7 bases are a match to TRBD1. Looked up from germline, CDR1 is MNHEY and CDR2 is SMNVEV (reference sequence). This CDR3 has 12 amino acids. The V and J ends lost 8 bases and 8 bases, in that order; junction bases with no gene match: 6. CDR3 nucleotides: TGTGCCAGCGGGGTAACAGGGGATGAGCAGTTCTTC. Protein: CASGVTGDEQFF.

This clonotype was found many times. The chain employs TRBV10-3 and TRBJ1-2, with 9 bases aligning to TRBD1. From germline, CDR1 is ENHRY and CDR2 SYGVKD. The V segment lost 1 base and the J segment 2 bases; nucleotides outside the gene matches: 2. This CDR3 is 15 amino acids long. DNA for the CDR3: TGTGCCATCAGTGAGTTGGGACAGGGAAACTATGGCTACACCTTC. This codes for CAISELGQGNYGYTF.

V usage is TRBV7-8 and J usage is TRBJ2-3; 7 bases fit TRBD1. Germline CDR1 is SGHVS and CDR2 is FQNEAQ. The CDR3 runs to 15 residues. Trimming at V came to 5 bases and at J to 1 base, leaving 6 bases not matched to a gene. The DNA for the CDR3 is TGTGCCAGCAGCACAGACAGGGCCGGCACAGATACGCAGTATTTT. Protein: CASSTDRAGTDTQYF.

The CDR3 spells CSARVLAGGSYEQYF. The CDR3 nucleotides read TGCAGTGCTAGAGTGTTGGCGGGGGGCTCCTACGAGCAGTACTTC. The chain has TRBV20-1 and TRBJ2-7; TRBD2 matches at 8 bases. V lost 1 base, J lost 0 bases, and 5 bases stayed unmatched. The CDR3 length is 15 residues. CDR1 and CDR2 (germline): DFQATT, SNEGSKA (reference sequence).

The chain uses TRBV7-2 and TRBJ1-5; the D gene is possibly TRBD1 (6 bases). Trimming cost V 5 bases and J 2 bases, with 16 bases left between them. The CDR3 runs to 16 residues. CDR1 and CDR2 (germline): SGHTA, FQGNSA. CDR3 amino acids: CASSQGGGGRNQPQHF. In nucleotides, the CDR3 is TGTGCCAGCAGCCAAGGGGGGGGCGGCCGCAATCAGCCCCAGCATTTT.